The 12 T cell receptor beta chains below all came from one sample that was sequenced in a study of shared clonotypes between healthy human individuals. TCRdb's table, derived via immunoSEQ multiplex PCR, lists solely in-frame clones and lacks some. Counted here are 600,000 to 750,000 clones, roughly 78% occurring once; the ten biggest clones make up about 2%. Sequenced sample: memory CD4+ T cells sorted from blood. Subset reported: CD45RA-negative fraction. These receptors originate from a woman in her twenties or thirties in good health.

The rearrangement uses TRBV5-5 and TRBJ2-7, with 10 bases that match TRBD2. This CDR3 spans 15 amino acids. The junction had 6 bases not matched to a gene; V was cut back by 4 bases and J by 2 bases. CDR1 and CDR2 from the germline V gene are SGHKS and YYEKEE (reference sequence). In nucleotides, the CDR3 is TGTGCCAGCAGCACTACCGGGACTAGCGCCTACGAGCAGTACTTC. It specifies CASSTTGTSAYEQYF.

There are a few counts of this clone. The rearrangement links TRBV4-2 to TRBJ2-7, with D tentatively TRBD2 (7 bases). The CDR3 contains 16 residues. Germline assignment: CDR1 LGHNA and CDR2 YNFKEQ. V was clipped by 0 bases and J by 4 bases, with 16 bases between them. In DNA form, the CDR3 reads TGTGCCAGCAGCCAAGAGGGGGGCGGGAGTGGGTACGAGCAGTACTTC. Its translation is CASSQEGGGSGYEQYF.

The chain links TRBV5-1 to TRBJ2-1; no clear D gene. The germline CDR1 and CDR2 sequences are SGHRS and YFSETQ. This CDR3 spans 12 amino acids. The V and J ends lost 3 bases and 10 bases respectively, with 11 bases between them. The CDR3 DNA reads TGCGCCAGCAGCTCCCCCTCGGACGAGCAGTTCTTC. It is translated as CASSSPSDEQFF.

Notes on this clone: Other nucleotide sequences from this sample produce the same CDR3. CDR3 in amino acids: CASSIPGTAGNTIYF. The CDR3 DNA sequence: TGTGCCAGTAGTATTCCGGGGACAGCTGGAAACACCATATATTTT. The chain links TRBV19 to TRBJ1-3; 7 nucleotides line up with TRBD1. Per germline, CDR1 LNHDA and CDR2 SQIVND (reference sequence). J lost 2 bases, V lost 3 bases, and 4 bases had no gene match. CDR3 size: 15 residues. The complete variable domain, with remaining parts taken from reference TRBV19 and TRBJ1-3, reads DGGITQSPKYLFRKEGQNVTLSCEQNLNHDAMYWYRQDPGQGLRLIYYSQIVNDFQKGDIAEGYSVSREKKESFPLTVTSAQKNPTAFYLCASSIPGTAGNTIYFGEGSWLTVV.

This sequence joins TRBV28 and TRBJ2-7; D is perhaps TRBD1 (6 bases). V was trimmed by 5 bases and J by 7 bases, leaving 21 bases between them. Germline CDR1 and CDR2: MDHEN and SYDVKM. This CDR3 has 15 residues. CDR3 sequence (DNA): TGTGCCAGCAGTCCAACCCCCCTGGACAGTTGGGAGCAGTACTTC. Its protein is CASSPTPLDSWEQYF. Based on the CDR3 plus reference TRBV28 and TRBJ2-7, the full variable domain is DVKVTQSSRYLVKRTGEKVFLECVQDMDHENMFWYRQDPGLGLRLIYFSYDVKMKEKGDIPEGYSVSREKKERFSLILESASTNQTSMYLCASSPTPLDSWEQYFGPGTRLTVT.

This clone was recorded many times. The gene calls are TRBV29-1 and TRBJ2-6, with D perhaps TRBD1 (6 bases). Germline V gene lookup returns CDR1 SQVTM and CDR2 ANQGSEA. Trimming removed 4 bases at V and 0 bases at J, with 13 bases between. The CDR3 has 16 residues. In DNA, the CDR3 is TGCAGCGTTGTCCAGGGGCCGAGCTCTGGGGCCAACGTCCTGACTTTC. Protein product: CSVVQGPSSGANVLTF.

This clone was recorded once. This CDR3 is CASSLGRDRTDTQYF. CDR3 DNA sequence: TGTGCCAGCAGCCTTGGGAGGGATCGCACAGATACGCAGTATTTT. The rearrangement uses TRBV5-4 and TRBJ2-3; 7 bases line up with TRBD2. V dropped 4 bases and J dropped 1; count of bases not matched to a gene: 6. Germline CDR1 reads SGHNT; CDR2 reads YYREEE (reference sequence). This CDR3 region has 15 residues. The complete variable domain, with remaining parts taken from reference TRBV5-4 and TRBJ2-3, reads ETGVTQSPTHLIKTRGQQVTLRCSSQSGHNTVSWYQQALGQGPQFIFQYYREEENGRGNFPPRFSGLQFPNYSSELNVNALELDDSALYLCASSLGRDRTDTQYFGPGTRLTVL.

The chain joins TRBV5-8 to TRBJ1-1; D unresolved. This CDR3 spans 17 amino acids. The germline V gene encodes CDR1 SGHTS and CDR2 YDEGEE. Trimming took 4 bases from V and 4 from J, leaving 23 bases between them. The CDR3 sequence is CASSAGRMWSLRTEAFF. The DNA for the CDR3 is TGTGCCAGCAGCGCAGGACGCATGTGGAGCCTCCGCACTGAAGCTTTCTTT.

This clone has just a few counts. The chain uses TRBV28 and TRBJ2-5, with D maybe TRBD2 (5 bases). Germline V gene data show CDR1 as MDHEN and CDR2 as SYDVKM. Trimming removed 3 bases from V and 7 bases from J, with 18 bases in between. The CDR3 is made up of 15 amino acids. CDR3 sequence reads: CASSFGVASRGTQYF. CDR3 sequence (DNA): TGTGCCAGCAGTTTCGGGGTAGCTTCTCGAGGGACCCAGTACTTC.

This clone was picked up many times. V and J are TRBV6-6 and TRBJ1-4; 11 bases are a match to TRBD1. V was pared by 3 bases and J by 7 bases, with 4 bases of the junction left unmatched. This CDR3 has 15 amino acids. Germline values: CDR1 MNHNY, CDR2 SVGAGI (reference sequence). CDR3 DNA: TGTGCCAGCAGTTATCCGGGACAGGGGGGTGAAAAACTGTTTTTT. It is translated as CASSYPGQGGEKLFF.

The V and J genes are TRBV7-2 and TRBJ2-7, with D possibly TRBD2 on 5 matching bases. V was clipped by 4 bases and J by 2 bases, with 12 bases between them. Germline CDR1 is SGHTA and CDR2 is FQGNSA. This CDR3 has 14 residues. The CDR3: CASSSRVRAYEQYF. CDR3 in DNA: TGTGCCAGCAGCTCCCGGGTGCGGGCCTACGAGCAGTACTTC.

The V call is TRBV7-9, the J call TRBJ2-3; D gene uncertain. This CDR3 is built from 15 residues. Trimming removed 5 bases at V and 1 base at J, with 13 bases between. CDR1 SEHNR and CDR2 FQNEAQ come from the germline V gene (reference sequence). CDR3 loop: CASSHARVGTDTQYF. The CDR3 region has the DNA TGTGCCAGCAGCCACGCCCGTGTGGGCACAGATACGCAGTATTTT. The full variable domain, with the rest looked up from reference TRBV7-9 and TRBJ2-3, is DTGVSQNPRHKITKRGQNVTFRCDPISEHNRLYWYRQTLGQGPEFLTYFQNEAQLEKSRLLSDRFSAERPKGSFSTLEIQRTEQGDSAMYLCASSHARVGTDTQYFGPGTRLTVL.